A single sample gave rise to the 23 T cell receptor beta chains below, sequenced in a study of CD8+ T cells in alopecia areata. Treatment meaning: oral pan-JAK inhibitor, 5-10 mg twice daily. Sequencing relied on a cDNA template that was reverse transcribed from extracted RNA. Produced via immunoSEQ multiplex PCR; TCRdb's table is partial and in-frame only. Seen here are about 76,000 clones, roughly 66% observed once, and the top ten hold 23%. The sample in question was CD8+ T cells sorted from blood, obtained at week 24, from a patient treated with tofacitinib. These TCRs come from a human donor with alopecia areata.

Only one count was recorded for this clone. This chain joins TRBV27 and TRBJ2-7; 7 bases align to TRBD1. Germline CDR1 and CDR2: MNHEY and SMNVEV (reference sequence). CDR3 length: 14 amino acids. V trimming: 3 bases; J trimming: 3 bases; junction bases outside the gene matches: 5. CDR3 sequence reads: CASSFFAGGYEQYF. DNA for the CDR3: TGTGCCAGCAGTTTTTTCGCAGGGGGCTACGAGCAGTACTTC.

V usage is TRBV28 and J usage is TRBJ2-1, with 7 bases fitting TRBD1. V dropped 3 bases and J dropped 6; count of bases not matched to a gene: 5. CDR3 length: 14 residues. The germline CDR1 and CDR2 sequences are MDHEN and SYDVKM. DNA for the CDR3: TGTGCCAGCAGTTTTTTGGGACAGCGCAATGAGCAGTTCTTC. Protein: CASSFLGQRNEQFF.

This clone was observed many times. Within the sample, other DNA sequences also encode this same CDR3. The chain links TRBV7-9 to TRBJ2-2, with D unresolved. V dropped 4 bases and J dropped 2 bases, with 5 bases sitting between them. From germline, CDR1 is SEHNR and CDR2 FQNEAQ (reference sequence). The CDR3 is 13 residues long. The CDR3 loop is CASSSTNTGELFF. The DNA for the CDR3 is TGTGCCAGCAGCTCTACAAACACCGGGGAGCTGTTTTTT. The entire variable domain, with the rest obtained from reference TRBV7-9 and TRBJ2-2, is as follows: DTGVSQNPRHKITKRGQNVTFRCDPISEHNRLYWYRQTLGQGPEFLTYFQNEAQLEKSRLLSDRFSAERPKGSFSTLEIQRTEQGDSAMYLCASSSTNTGELFFGEGSRLTVL.

The chain employs TRBV7-2 and TRBJ2-7, with no clear D. CDR3 size: 12 residues. Trimming stripped 0 bases from V and 5 bases from J, with 5 bases between. The germline gives CDR1 SGHTA, CDR2 FQGNSA. Here the CDR3 reads CASSLAWDEQYF. In DNA, the CDR3 is TGTGCCAGCAGCTTAGCCTGGGACGAGCAGTACTTC.

This chain connects TRBV25-1 to TRBJ1-2, with a possible D match to TRBD1 (5 bases). The CDR3 extends over 13 amino acids. V gave up 3 bases and J gave up 7 bases, with 12 bases separating them. In germline, CDR1 is MGHDK, CDR2 SYGVNS. The CDR3 DNA reads as TGTGCCAGCAGTGAGCAGGGAATCCGTGGCTACACCTTC. Its protein product is CASSEQGIRGYTF.

V gene TRBV5-4 combines with J gene TRBJ1-1; D unclear. The CDR3 length is 11 residues. Germline lookup yields CDR1 SGHNT and CDR2 YYREEE (reference sequence). V lost 1 base and J 8 bases, leaving 6 bases between the germline ends. The CDR3 DNA is TGTGCCAGCAGCTTGACGGGGGAAGCTTTCTTT. It codes for CASSLTGEAFF.

This clone was recorded a few times. Compared with germline, one end of the junction differs, possibly owing to a read error. The genes are TRBV4-1 and TRBJ1-1, with unresolved D. This CDR3 has 13 amino acids. Germline CDR1 MGHRA, CDR2 YSYEKL. CDR3: CASSPEVNTEAFF. As DNA, the CDR3 is TGTGCCAGCAGCCCCGAGGTAAACACTGAAGCTTTCTTT.

This clone was picked up a small number of times. The rearrangement links TRBV27 to TRBJ1-2; D remains ambiguous. CDR3 size: 14 residues. V lost 3 bases and J lost 6, with 14 bases in between. Germline CDR1 is MNHEY and CDR2 is SMNVEV (reference sequence). Here the CDR3 DNA reads TGTGCCAGCAGTTTTACCGGGATCGGTAATGGCTACACCTTC. This gives the protein CASSFTGIGNGYTF.

The J gene is TRBJ2-1, the V gene TRBV6-5; D call uncertain. This CDR3 comprises 15 residues. Germline values: CDR1 MNHEY, CDR2 SVGAGI. Trimming shortened V by 0 bases and J by 4 bases, and 10 bases separated the two germline ends. The CDR3 loop is CASSYSNTDYNEQFF. CDR3 DNA: TGTGCCAGCAGTTACTCGAATACGGATTACAATGAGCAGTTCTTC.

This chain links TRBV6-1 with TRBJ1-1, with 9 bases matching TRBD1. Trimming cost V 3 bases and J 1 base; bases outside gene matches: 9. This CDR3 comprises 17 residues. The germline V gene encodes CDR1 MNHNS and CDR2 SASEGT. The CDR3 loop is CASSEATGGFANTEAFF. Written as DNA, the CDR3 is TGTGCCAGCAGTGAGGCCACAGGGGGCTTCGCGAACACTGAAGCTTTCTTT.

The V and J genes are TRBV2 and TRBJ2-1; D is possibly TRBD2 (5 bases). There are 16 residues in the CDR3. V lost 3 bases and J 0 bases, leaving 12 bases between the germline ends. In germline, CDR1 is SNHLY, CDR2 FYNNEI. The CDR3, as DNA: TGTGCCAGCAGTGAGAGTTTGGCGGGCTCCTACAATGAGCAGTTCTTC. Amino acid sequence: CASSESLAGSYNEQFF. The full variable domain, in which reference TRBV2 and TRBJ2-1 provide the parts outside the CDR3, is EPEVTQTPSHQVTQMGQEVILRCVPISNHLYFYWYRQILGQKVEFLVSFYNNEISEKSEIFDDQFSVERPDGSNFTLKIRSTKLEDSAMYFCASSESLAGSYNEQFFGPGTRLTVL.

The chain carries TRBV4-1 and TRBJ1-2; 8 nucleotides agree with TRBD1. The V segment lost 1 base and the J segment 6 bases; nucleotides outside the gene matches: 7. The CDR3 is made up of 15 amino acids. The germline CDR1 and CDR2 sequences are MGHRA and YSYEKL. The CDR3 DNA sequence: TGCGCCAGCAGCCAAGTGACAGGGGTTTTGGATGGCTACACCTTC. Translation gives CASSQVTGVLDGYTF.

The J gene is TRBJ2-1, the V gene TRBV5-1; D may be TRBD1 (6 bases). The length of the CDR3 is 16 residues. Trimming removed 5 bases at V and 3 bases at J, with 18 bases between. Germline V gene sequence: CDR1 SGHRS, CDR2 YFSETQ. DNA of the CDR3: TGCGCCAGCAGTTACCGAGGGGGACGGGGCTACAATGAGCAGTTCTTC. This encodes CASSYRGGRGYNEQFF.

CDR3 in amino acids: CASRSGQAGGSWADTQYF. The DNA for the CDR3 is TGCGCCAGCAGATCCGGACAGGCAGGAGGATCTTGGGCAGATACGCAGTATTTT. This chain uses TRBV5-1 with TRBJ2-3; TRBD1 agrees at 7 bases. V shed 5 bases and J 4 bases; nucleotides not matched to a gene: 19. The CDR3 totals 18 residues. The germline CDR1 and CDR2 sequences are SGHRS and YFSETQ.

The chain combines TRBV2 with TRBJ1-1; a possible D gene is TRBD1 (6 bases). The V end lost 8 bases, the J end lost 7 bases, and 23 bases lay between the germline ends. This CDR3 contains 15 residues. Germline V CDR1 and CDR2: SNHLY, FYNNEI. CDR3 sequence reads: CASLDRPPGHGEAFF. CDR3 nucleotide sequence: TGTGCCAGCCTCGATCGACCTCCGGGACACGGTGAAGCTTTCTTT.

The table lists this clone with a few counts. The chain couples TRBV6-5 to TRBJ1-1, with D tentatively TRBD1 (6 bases). In germline, CDR1 is MNHEY, CDR2 SVGAGI. Trimming pared 8 bases from V and 6 bases from J, leaving 10 bases between. The CDR3 is made up of 11 amino acids. The CDR3 here is CASFQGSEAFF. The DNA for the CDR3 is TGTGCCAGCTTCCAGGGGTCTGAAGCTTTCTTT.

The chain uses TRBV4-3 and TRBJ2-5, with 8 bases identical to TRBD2. The CDR3 has 16 amino acids. The germline CDR1 and CDR2 sequences are LGHNA and YSLEER. V was clipped by 1 base and J by 2 bases; unmatched bases: 6. The CDR3 reads CASSQAGGGSQETQYF. The CDR3 coding sequence is TGCGCCAGCAGCCAAGCGGGGGGGGGCTCTCAAGAGACCCAGTACTTC.

V gene TRBV4-3 combines with J gene TRBJ1-6; possibly TRBD1 for D (5 bases). From germline, CDR1 is LGHNA and CDR2 YSLEER. The CDR3 covers 18 residues. V was pared by 1 base and J by 7 bases, with 20 bases between. CDR3 in DNA: TGCGCCAGCAGCCAAGTAATTGGGGGGAGCCCTGGAAATTCACCCCTCCACTTT. This encodes CASSQVIGGSPGNSPLHF.

The V gene is TRBV27, the J gene TRBJ2-5; 8 nucleotides align to TRBD1. The junction had 5 bases not matched to a gene; V was cut back by 6 bases and J by 5 bases. The CDR3 contains 13 residues. In germline, CDR1 is MNHEY, CDR2 SMNVEV (reference sequence). The CDR3 region is CASRPTGDETQYF. The CDR3 region has the DNA TGTGCCAGCAGGCCGACAGGGGATGAGACCCAGTACTTC.

The chain has TRBV7-6 and TRBJ2-3; D remains ambiguous. There are 12 residues in the CDR3. V was cut by 1 base and J by 6 bases, with 5 bases left in between. Germline CDR1 and CDR2: SGHVS and FNYEAQ. As DNA, the CDR3 is TGTGCCAGCAGCTTAGTCGGGGATACGCAGTATTTT. This gives the protein CASSLVGDTQYF.

The genes are TRBV5-6 and TRBJ2-7; TRBD2 is a possible D gene (6 bases). Germline V CDR1 and CDR2: SGHDT, YYEEEE. Trimming pared 3 bases from V and 3 bases from J, leaving 19 bases between. The CDR3 extends over 16 amino acids. The CDR3 coding sequence is TGTGCCAGCAGCTCAATCTCGGCAGGGAGGATCTACGAGCAGTACTTC. Its protein is CASSSISAGRIYEQYF. Supplemented by reference TRBV5-6 and TRBJ2-7, the full variable domain reads DAGVTQSPTHLIKTRGQQVTLRCSPKSGHDTVSWYQQALGQGPQFIFQYYEEEERQRGNFPDRFSGHQFPNYSSELNVNALLLGDSALYLCASSSISAGRIYEQYFGPGTRLTVT.

On this clone itself: Other nucleotide sequences from this sample produce the same CDR3. The chain carries TRBV27 and TRBJ2-7; D perhaps matches TRBD2 (5 bases). This CDR3 has 13 residues. V dropped 2 bases and J dropped 3 bases, with 8 bases sitting between them. Germline V gene data show CDR1 as MNHEY and CDR2 as SMNVEV (reference sequence). This CDR3 reads CASSLGRDYEQYF. CDR3 DNA sequence: TGTGCCAGCAGTTTAGGACGGGACTACGAGCAGTACTTC.

The chain carries TRBV10-3 and TRBJ2-1; 8 bases map to TRBD1. Germline CDR1 reads ENHRY; CDR2 reads SYGVKD. This CDR3 contains 14 residues. V dropped 10 bases and J dropped 6; count of bases not matched to a gene: 11. CDR3 loop: CATPPGTGSNEQFF. The CDR3 DNA follows: TGTGCCACTCCCCCCGGGACAGGTTCCAATGAGCAGTTCTTC.